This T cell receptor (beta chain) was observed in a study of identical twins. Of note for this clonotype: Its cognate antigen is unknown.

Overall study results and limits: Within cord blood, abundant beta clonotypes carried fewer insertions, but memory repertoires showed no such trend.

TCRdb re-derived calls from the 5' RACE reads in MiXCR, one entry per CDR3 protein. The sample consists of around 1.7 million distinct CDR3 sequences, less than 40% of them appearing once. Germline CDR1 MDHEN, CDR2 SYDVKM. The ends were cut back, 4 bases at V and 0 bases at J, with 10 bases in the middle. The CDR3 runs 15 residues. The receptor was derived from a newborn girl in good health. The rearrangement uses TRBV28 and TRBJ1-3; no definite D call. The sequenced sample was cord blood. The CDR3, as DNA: TGTGCCAGCAGTTGGAAGGGCTACTCTGGAAACACCATATATTTT. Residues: CASSWKGYSGNTIYF.